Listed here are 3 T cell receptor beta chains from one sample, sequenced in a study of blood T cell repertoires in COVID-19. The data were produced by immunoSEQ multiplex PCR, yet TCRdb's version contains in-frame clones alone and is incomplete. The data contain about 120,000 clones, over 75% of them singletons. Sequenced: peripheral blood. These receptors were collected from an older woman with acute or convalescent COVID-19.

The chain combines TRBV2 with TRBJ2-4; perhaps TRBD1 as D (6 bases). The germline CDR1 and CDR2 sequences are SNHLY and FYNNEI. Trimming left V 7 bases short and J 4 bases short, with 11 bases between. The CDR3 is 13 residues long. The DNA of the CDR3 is TGTGCCAGCAAAGACAGGACTAAAAACATTCAGTACTTC. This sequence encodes CASKDRTKNIQYF.

For the CDR3, the DNA is TGTGCCAGCAGCTATTATGGGGGGGTTAACAATCAGCCCCAGCATTTT. Translated, it gives CASSYYGGVNNQPQHF. The chain employs TRBV5-5 and TRBJ1-5, with a weak D call TRBD1 (5 bases). The CDR3 runs to 16 residues. Looked up from germline, CDR1 is SGHKS and CDR2 is YYEKEE (reference sequence). Trimming shortened V by 3 bases and J by 3 bases, and 16 bases separated the two germline ends.

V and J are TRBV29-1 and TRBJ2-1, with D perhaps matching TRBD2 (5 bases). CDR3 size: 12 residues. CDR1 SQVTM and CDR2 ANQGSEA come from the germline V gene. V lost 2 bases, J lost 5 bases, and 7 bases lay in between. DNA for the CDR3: TGCAGCGTTGAACCCGGGAACAATGAGCAGTTCTTC. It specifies CSVEPGNNEQFF.